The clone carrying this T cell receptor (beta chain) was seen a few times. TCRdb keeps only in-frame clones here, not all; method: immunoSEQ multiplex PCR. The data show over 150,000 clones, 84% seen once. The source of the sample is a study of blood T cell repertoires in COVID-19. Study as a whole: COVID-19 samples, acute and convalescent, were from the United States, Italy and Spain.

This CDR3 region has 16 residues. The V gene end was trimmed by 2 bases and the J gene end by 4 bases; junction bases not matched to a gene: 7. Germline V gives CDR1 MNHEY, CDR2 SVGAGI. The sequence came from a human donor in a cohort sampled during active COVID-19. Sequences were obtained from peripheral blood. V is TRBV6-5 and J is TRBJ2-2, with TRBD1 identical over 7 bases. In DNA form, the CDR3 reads TGTGCCAGCAGTTACAAGGGGGCGTTCGGCACCGGGGAGCTGTTTTTT. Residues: CASSYKGAFGTGELFF.